What follows describes a single TCR beta chain. Clones were read by immunoSEQ multiplex PCR, and TCRdb kept only the in-frame ones, dropping some. The sample yields about 190,000 clones, about 90% seen once. This sample is drawn from a study of blood T cell repertoires in COVID-19. The CDR3 is made up of 12 amino acids. Germline V gene sequence: CDR1 MDHEN, CDR2 SYDVKM. Trimming removed 3 bases at V and 8 bases at J, with 10 bases between. The chain couples TRBV28 to TRBJ1-2; TRBD1 might be the D (5 bases). The sample taken for sequencing was peripheral blood. This TCR derives from a man aged 45-65 years with acute or convalescent COVID-19. The CDR3 is CASSFWGTGYTF. DNA of the CDR3: TGTGCCAGCAGTTTCTGGGGCACCGGCTACACCTTC.